Listed below are T cell receptor beta chains from one sample, sequenced in a study of post-analysis software for immune sequencing data. TCRdb ran MiXCR on the PCR reads and lists one entry per CDR3 protein. This table holds some 690,000 distinct CDR3 sequences, roughly 30% found once. Sequencing input: blood. These receptors were taken from a girl aged 10 to 17 with multiple sclerosis. Both conserved end residues are part of each CDR3. The D gene is left open where the match is weak. Not all rows give a size; the values are once, few, many and, for expanded clones, a class.

d_gene,j_gene,v_gene,abundance,CDR3aa,CDR3nt
-,TRBJ2-7,TRBV15,-,CATSRHNCEQYF,TGTGCCACCAGCAGACACAACTGCGAGCAGTACTTC
-,TRBJ2-1,TRBV6-6,few,CAIQNVNYNEQFF,TGTGCCATCCAGAATGTAAACTACAATGAGCAGTTCTTC
TRBD1,TRBJ2-5,TRBV20-1,many,CSARRDSRETQYF,TGCAGTGCTCGCCGGGACAGCCGGGAGACCCAGTACTTC
-,TRBJ2-7,TRBV20-1,-,CSARHSGLSSYEQYF,TGCAGTGCTAGACATAGCGGCTTGAGCTCCTACGAGCAGTACTTC
-,TRBJ2-5,TRBV12-5,few,CASGPQGRETQYF,TGTGCTAGTGGCCCCCAGGGGCGGGAGACCCAGTACTTC
-,TRBJ2-6,TRBV6-6,few,CASRDFSGANVLTF,TGTGCCAGCAGGGACTTCTCTGGGGCCAACGTCCTGACTTTC
TRBD2,TRBJ2-7,TRBV28,-,CASRKAGGIYEQYF,TGTGCCAGCAGGAAAGCGGGAGGGATCTACGAGCAGTACTTC
TRBD2,TRBJ2-7,TRBV5-1,-,CASRLLAAYEQYF,TGCGCCAGCAGGCTGCTAGCGGCCTACGAGCAGTACTTC
TRBD1,TRBJ1-2,TRBV29-1,-,CSVEVTGSGYGYTF,TGCAGCGTTGAAGTGACAGGGAGTGGCTATGGCTACACCTTC
-,TRBJ1-4,TRBV9,-,CASSVDFETAVRANEKLFF,TGTGCCAGCAGCGTAGATTTCGAGACAGCCGTCCGGGCTAATGAAAAACTGTTTTTT
-,TRBJ1-4,TRBV20-1,few,CSARGLQQRAWKLFF,TGCAGTGCTAGAGGGCTCCAACAGCGCGCTTGGAAACTGTTTTTT
TRBD2,TRBJ2-5,TRBV6-6,-,CASDDGGFETQYF,TGTGCCAGCGACGACGGGGGGTTCGAGACCCAGTACTTC
-,TRBJ1-1,TRBV28,few,CASSGLGWAEAFF,TGTGCCAGCAGTGGTCTCGGGTGGGCTGAAGCTTTCTTT
-,TRBJ1-6,TRBV20-1,-,CSATIVPSSYNSPLHF,TGCAGTGCTACAATCGTGCCGAGCTCCTATAATTCACCCCTCCACTTT
-,TRBJ1-2,TRBV5-5,-,CASSFQGPNYGYTF,TGTGCCAGCAGCTTCCAGGGACCTAACTATGGCTACACCTTC
TRBD2,TRBJ2-7,TRBV7-2,-,CASSLDGRASYEQYF,TGTGCCAGCAGCTTAGACGGGAGGGCCTCCTACGAGCAGTACTTC
-,TRBJ2-6,TRBV21-1,-,CASSKGGRRKKVAGANVLTF,TGTGCCAGCAGCAAAGGGGGGAGGCGGAAGAAAGTGGCTGGGGCCAACGTCCTGACTTTC
TRBD1,TRBJ1-5,TRBV6-1,few,CGSSVNFRGLGQPQHF,TGTGGCAGCAGCGTAAATTTTAGGGGGCTCGGGCAGCCCCAGCATTTT
TRBD2,TRBJ2-7,TRBV20-1,many,CSARAPTSGRALEQYF,TGCAGTGCTAGAGCCCCGACTAGCGGGAGGGCGTTAGAGCAGTACTTC
-,TRBJ1-1,TRBV27,once,CASRFRLMNTEAFF,TGTGCCAGCAGGTTCCGGCTCATGAACACTGAAGCTTTCTTT
TRBD1,TRBJ2-3,TRBV7-2,few,CASSFQQGAGDTQYF,TGTGCCAGCAGCTTCCAACAGGGGGCCGGAGATACGCAGTATTTT
-,TRBJ2-7,TRBV20-1,few,CSAWSGLSYEQYF,TGCAGTGCTTGGAGCGGGCTATCCTACGAGCAGTACTTC
TRBD2,TRBJ2-7,TRBV20-1,-,CSAVKTSGGASSSYEQYF,TGCAGTGCTGTCAAGACTAGCGGGGGGGCAAGTAGCTCCTACGAGCAGTACTTC
-,TRBJ2-1,TRBV21-1,few,CASSKEGFQPSAHEQFF,TGTGCCAGCAGCAAAGAGGGGTTCCAACCCAGCGCTCATGAGCAGTTCTTC